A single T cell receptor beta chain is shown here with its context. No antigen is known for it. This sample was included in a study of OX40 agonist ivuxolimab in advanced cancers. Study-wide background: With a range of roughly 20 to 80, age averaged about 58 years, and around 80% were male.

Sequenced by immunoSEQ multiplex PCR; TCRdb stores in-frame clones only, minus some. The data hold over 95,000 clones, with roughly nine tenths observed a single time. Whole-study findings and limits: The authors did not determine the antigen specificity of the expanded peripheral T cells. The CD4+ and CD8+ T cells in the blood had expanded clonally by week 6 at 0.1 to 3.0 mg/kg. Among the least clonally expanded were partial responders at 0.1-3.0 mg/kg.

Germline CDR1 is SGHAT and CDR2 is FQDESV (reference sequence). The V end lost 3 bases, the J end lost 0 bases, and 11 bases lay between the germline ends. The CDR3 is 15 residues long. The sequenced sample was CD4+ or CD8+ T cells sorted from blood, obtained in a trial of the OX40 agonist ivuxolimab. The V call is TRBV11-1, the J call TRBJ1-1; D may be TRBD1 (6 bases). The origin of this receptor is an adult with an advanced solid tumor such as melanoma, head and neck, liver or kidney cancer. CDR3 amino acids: CASSLNGQLNTEAFF. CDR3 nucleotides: TGTGCCAGCAGCTTGAATGGACAGTTGAACACTGAAGCTTTCTTT.